Listed below are T cell receptor beta chains from one sample, sequenced in a study of immune evolution from preneoplasia to lung adenocarcinoma. Profiling relied on immunoSEQ multiplex PCR, and the TCRdb table lists in-frame clones only, not all of them. The sample has some 8,200 clones, 75% to 85% seen once. Sequenced input: FFPE adjacent normal lung tissue. The receptors were sampled from a person aged 55-80 years with lung adenocarcinoma. The CDR3 runs from the conserved cysteine through the conserved F or W. The D gene is left open where the match is weak. Some rows have no size entry. The others give once, few or many, or a class for an expanded clone.

. . TRBJ2-1 TRBV7-8 CASSLGRAYNEQFF TGTGCCAGCAGCTTAGGCAGGGCCTACAATGAGCAGTTCTTC
TRBD1 . TRBJ1-2 TRBV28 CASRQGSYGYTF TGTGCCAGCCGACAGGGGAGCTATGGCTACACCTTC
. . TRBJ2-7 TRBV5-1 CASSLAGGTSNYEQYF TGCGCCAGCAGCTTGGCCGGAGGGACAAGTAACTACGAGCAGTACTTC
TRBD2 . TRBJ2-2 TRBV5-1 CASSPGLAGGTGELFF TGCGCCAGCAGCCCGGGACTAGCGGGGGGCACCGGGGAGCTGTTTTTT
. . TRBJ2-7 TRBV6-5 CASSYGLGGQYF TGTGCCAGCAGTTACGGTTTGGGCGGGCAGTACTTC
TRBD1 . TRBJ2-5 TRBV27 CASSLTGAKETQYF TGTGCCAGCAGTTTGACAGGGGCTAAAGAGACCCAGTACTTC
. . TRBJ2-7 TRBV9 CASSTGGDVSYEQYF TGTGCCAGCAGCACAGGAGGGGATGTATCCTACGAGCAGTACTTC
. . TRBJ1-5 TRBV30 CAWSMLENQPQHF TGTGCCTGGAGTATGTTAGAGAATCAGCCCCAGCATTTT
. . TRBJ1-3 TRBV27 CASSLSRGDGSGNTIYF TGTGCCAGCAGTTTAAGCCGGGGGGACGGCTCTGGAAACACCATATATTTT
TRBD1 . TRBJ2-7 TRBV5-1 CASSLETGANYEQYF TGCGCCAGCAGCTTGGAAACAGGGGCAAACTACGAGCAGTACTTC
TRBD1 . TRBJ1-4 TRBV11-1 CASSLAGQNEKLFF TGTGCCAGCAGCTTAGCGGGACAGAATGAAAAACTGTTTTTT
. . TRBJ2-1 TRBV27 CASSLVSTYNEQFF TGTGCCAGCAGTTTGGTGAGCACCTACAATGAGCAGTTCTTC
. . TRBJ1-1 TRBV30 CAWSAQNTEAFF TGTGCCTGGAGTGCCCAGAACACTGAAGCTTTCTTT
. few TRBJ1-2 TRBV6-5 CASSYEGRNGYTF TGTGCCAGCAGTTACGAGGGTCGGAATGGCTACACCTTC
. few TRBJ1-1 TRBV6-5 CASSLQLNTEAFF TGTGCCAGCAGTTTACAGTTGAACACTGAAGCTTTCTTT
TRBD1 . TRBJ1-2 TRBV18 CASSQQGFVDYGYTF TGTGCCAGCTCACAACAGGGGTTCGTGGACTATGGCTACACCTTC
. large TRBJ2-1 TRBV9 CASSARGPGYEQFF TGTGCCAGCAGCGCCAGGGGTCCTGGGTATGAGCAGTTCTTC
. . TRBJ2-7 TRBV29-1 CSVAGTTRYEQYF TGCAGCGTGGCCGGGACAACAAGGTACGAGCAGTACTTC
TRBD2 once TRBJ2-2 TRBV11-2 CASSLIWREGFRTGELFF TGTGCCAGCAGCTTAATCTGGCGGGAGGGTTTTAGGACCGGGGAGCTGTTTTTT
. . TRBJ1-2 TRBV28 CASSQGGGRGYTF TGTGCCAGCAGCCAGGGAGGGGGAAGGGGCTACACCTTC
TRBD2 . TRBJ2-5 TRBV7-2 CASSSRRASGQETQYF TGTGCCAGCAGCTCCCGGCGGGCTAGCGGGCAAGAGACCCAGTACTTC
. . TRBJ2-3 TRBV4-2 CASSQELGGSTDTQYF TGTGCCAGCAGCCAGGAGCTGGGGGGAAGCACAGATACGCAGTATTTT
TRBD1 . TRBJ2-3 TRBV5-1 CASSRTGTFTDTQYF TGCGCCAGCAGCCGGACAGGGACGTTCACAGATACGCAGTATTTT
. . TRBJ2-7 TRBV19 CASSISEGSTYEQYF TGTGCCAGTAGTATAAGCGAGGGATCGACCTACGAGCAGTACTTC
. few TRBJ1-1 TRBV18 CASSPSQGLMNTEAFF TGTGCCAGCTCACCAAGCCAGGGATTGATGAACACTGAAGCTTTCTTT
. . TRBJ2-5 TRBV4-1 CANGRDPAVQETQYF TGCGCTAACGGCCGGGACCCCGCCGTCCAAGAGACCCAGTACTTC
. . TRBJ1-3 TRBV7-2 CASSLVAGPNTIYF TGTGCCAGCAGCTTAGTGGCAGGCCCAAACACCATATATTTT
. . TRBJ1-2 TRBV2 CASRETGQPTGGYTF TGTGCCAGCAGGGAGACAGGACAGCCAACCGGTGGCTACACCTTC
. . TRBJ2-2 TRBV11-2 CASSLLRTTGELFF TGTGCCAGCAGCCTCCTCCGTACCACCGGGGAGCTGTTTTTT
. few TRBJ2-3 TRBV5-1 CASSVGYSTDTQYF TGCGCCAGCAGCGTAGGGTATAGCACAGATACGCAGTATTTT
. few TRBJ2-5 TRBV7-2 CASSLGASEVETQYF TGTGCCAGCAGCTTAGGGGCGTCGGAGGTGGAGACCCAGTACTTC
TRBD1 . TRBJ2-7 TRBV2 CASRGTGGYEQYF TGTGCCAGCAGAGGGACAGGGGGCTACGAGCAGTACTTC
. . TRBJ2-2 TRBV29-1 CSVNSGDLNTGELFF TGCAGCGTTAATAGTGGAGACTTGAACACCGGGGAGCTGTTTTTT
. once TRBJ2-2 TRBV6-4 CASKEKGGDHTGELFF TGTGCCAGCAAGGAAAAGGGCGGGGACCACACCGGGGAGCTGTTTTTT
TRBD1 few TRBJ1-2 TRBV30 CAWKGDREYGYTF TGTGCCTGGAAGGGGGACAGGGAGTATGGCTACACCTTC
. . TRBJ1-1 TRBV5-1 CASSLQGMGDEAFF TGCGCCAGCAGCTTACAGGGTATGGGCGATGAAGCTTTCTTT
. . TRBJ2-3 TRBV4-2 CASSQDPVRADTQYF TGTGCCAGCAGCCAAGATCCCGTCCGGGCAGATACGCAGTATTTT
. . TRBJ1-5 TRBV6-5 CASSQDSYNQPQHF TGTGCCAGCAGTCAGGACAGCTATAATCAGCCCCAGCATTTT
TRBD2 . TRBJ2-3 TRBV4-2 CASSPTPGLAGGRGTDTQYF TGTGCCAGCAGCCCCACTCCGGGACTAGCGGGAGGCCGGGGCACAGATACGCAGTATTTT
. once TRBJ2-7 TRBV2 CASSAVLGNSYEQYF TGTGCCAGCAGTGCAGTATTAGGTAACTCCTACGAGCAGTACTTC
TRBD2 . TRBJ2-7 TRBV7-9 CGVGLVGEQYF TGTGGGGTGGGACTAGTCGGCGAGCAGTACTTC
. . TRBJ1-3 TRBV4-1 CASSQARILTSGNTIYF TGCGCCAGCAGCCAGGCGAGGATCCTTACTTCTGGAAACACCATATATTTT
. once TRBJ2-7 TRBV9 CASSQGGLVGRTSYEQYF TGTGCCAGCAGCCAAGGGGGGCTAGTAGGTAGAACGTCCTACGAGCAGTACTTC
TRBD1 . TRBJ1-1 TRBV7-3 CASSLGQVENTEAFF TGTGCCAGCAGCCTAGGACAGGTGGAAAACACTGAAGCTTTCTTT
TRBD2 . TRBJ2-5 TRBV5-1 CASSPGLAGGKETQYF TGCGCCAGCAGCCCCGGACTAGCGGGAGGAAAAGAGACCCAGTACTTC
. . TRBJ1-1 TRBV2 CASSAKPIVQGAGGTEAFF TGTGCCAGCAGTGCTAAACCTATTGTACAGGGTGCAGGTGGCACTGAAGCTTTCTTT
. . TRBJ2-7 TRBV28 CASSFGGSYEQYF TGTGCCAGCAGTTTTGGGGGATCCTACGAGCAGTACTTC
. . TRBJ1-1 TRBV28 CTSSRVGTVEAFF TGTACCAGCAGCCGGGTGGGGACCGTTGAAGCTTTCTTT